The 8 T cell receptor beta chains below all came from one sample that was sequenced in a study of spatial heterogeneity in lung cancer. For these TCRs, the target antigens are not known. Time point given: sample taken at primary tumor resection. Study-level results: Tumor mutation counts were tracked by expanded intratumoral alpha and beta TCR counts.

TCRdb processed the 5' RACE reads anew with MiXCR; each CDR3 protein has one entry. The sample lists roughly 28,000 distinct CDR3 sequences; just over 7% were seen once. This sample comprised lung tumor tissue, obtained at surgery. The receptors here all came from a male donor with early-stage non-small cell lung cancer.

This chain joins TRBV12-3 or TRBV12-4 and TRBJ2-3; possibly TRBD1 for D (5 bases). V was clipped by 2 bases and J by 7 bases, with 7 bases between them. The CDR3 runs to 12 residues. CDR3 DNA: TGTGCCAGCAGTTTACAGGGCAATACGCAGTATTTT. Residues: CASSLQGNTQYF.

This clonotype was detected only a few times. This rearrangement joins TRBV4-2 to TRBJ2-1; D not certain. V was pared by 4 bases and J by 1 base, with 8 bases between. Looked up from germline, CDR1 is LGHNA and CDR2 is YNFKEQ. CDR3 size: 14 residues. CDR3 amino acids: CASSLGHSYNEQFF. CDR3 nucleotide sequence: TGTGCCAGCAGCCTCGGGCATTCCTACAATGAGCAGTTCTTC.

The chain employs TRBV2 and TRBJ2-7; 8 nucleotides agree with TRBD2. V dropped 6 bases and J dropped 5; count of bases not matched to a gene: 12. The CDR3 runs to 15 residues. Germline values: CDR1 SNHLY, CDR2 FYNNEI. The CDR3 sequence is CASSAFAGGPHEQYF. The DNA for the CDR3 is TGTGCCAGCAGCGCCTTCGCGGGGGGCCCGCACGAGCAGTACTTC.

Ten or more counts support this clonotype. This sequence joins TRBV14 and TRBJ2-1; no definite D call. Germline loops: CDR1 SGHDN, CDR2 FVKESK. Trimming stripped 2 bases from V and 7 bases from J, with 6 bases between. The CDR3 consists of 12 residues. DNA of the CDR3: TGTGCCAGCAGCCAAACTTGGAATGAGCAGTTCTTC. It encodes CASSQTWNEQFF.

The rearrangement joins TRBV6-2 or TRBV6-3 to TRBJ1-1, with D hard to call. Per the germline V gene, CDR1 is MNHEY and CDR2 is SVGEGT. The CDR3 is 14 amino acids. Trimming stripped 3 bases from V and 13 bases from J, with 21 bases between. The CDR3 DNA sequence: TGTGCCAGCAGTTATCCATTCGTCGACTCGAAGCTTTTCTTT. As protein: CASSYPFVDSKLFF.

The chain employs TRBV7-2 and TRBJ2-5; D gene ambiguous. The ends were cut back, 2 bases at V and 2 bases at J, with 9 bases in the middle. This CDR3 comprises 14 residues. Germline V gene data show CDR1 as SGHTA and CDR2 as FQGNSA. CDR3 sequence reads: CASSLMPTQETQYF. Written as DNA, the CDR3 is TGTGCCAGCAGCTTAATGCCCACGCAAGAGACCCAGTACTTC. The full variable domain, rest sourced from reference TRBV7-2 and TRBJ2-5, is GAGVSQSPSNKVTEKGKDVELRCDPISGHTALYWYRQSLGQGLEFLIYFQGNSAPDKSGLPSDRFSAERTGGSVSTLTIQRTQQEDSAVYLCASSLMPTQETQYFGPGTRLLVL.

The table lists this clonotype with a few counts. The V gene is TRBV3-1, the J gene TRBJ2-7; D tentatively reads TRBD1 or TRBD2 (5 bases each). Deletions cut 1 base from V and 6 bases from J, with 13 bases between. Per germline, CDR1 LGHDT and CDR2 YNNKEL (reference sequence). The CDR3 spans 14 residues. The CDR3 sequence: CASSQVTRGGEQYF. The CDR3 DNA is TGTGCCAGCAGCCAAGTGACCCGGGGCGGCGAGCAGTACTTC.

This clonotype appeared a few times. The V and J genes are TRBV25-1 and TRBJ2-1; possibly TRBD1 for D (5 bases). V was clipped by 1 base and J by 9 bases, with 13 bases between them. The CDR3 consists of 14 residues. Germline-derived CDR1 and CDR2 are MGHDK and SYGVNS. This chain's CDR3 is CASSESRTLLEQFF. The CDR3 DNA reads as TGTGCCAGCAGTGAATCCCGGACACTTCTTGAGCAGTTCTTC.